One sample yielded the 12 T cell receptor beta chains listed below, sequenced in a study of T cells in localized non-small cell lung cancer. The assay was immunoSEQ multiplex PCR, and TCRdb's table has in-frame clones only and misses some. The table has tens of thousands of clones, about nine tenths seen once. This specimen consisted of peripheral blood, obtained before any cancer treatment. These receptors came from a female donor over 55 with stage I squamous cell lung carcinoma.

Written as DNA, the CDR3 is TGTGCCAGCAGTCAATCGACCGGGCCCCAGCATTTT. Protein sequence: CASSQSTGPQHF. The chain is built from TRBV25-1 and TRBJ1-5; D is undetermined. V was shortened by 5 bases and J by 9 bases, with 11 bases between the two germline ends. Germline lookup yields CDR1 MGHDK and CDR2 SYGVNS. CDR3 length equals 12 residues.

The chain employs TRBV28 and TRBJ1-2; TRBD1 matches 8 bases. The CDR3 has 13 residues. With 6 bases clipped from V and 5 bases from J, the junction kept 5 bases outside the gene matches. CDR1 MDHEN and CDR2 SYDVKM come from the germline V gene. The CDR3 spells CASRVGQAYGYTF. CDR3 in DNA: TGTGCCAGCAGGGTGGGACAGGCTTATGGCTACACCTTC.

This chain joins TRBV5-1 and TRBJ2-1; TRBD1 is a possible D gene (8 bases). Germline CDR1 and CDR2: SGHRS and YFSETQ. The CDR3 runs to 16 residues. Trimming took 4 bases from V and 6 from J, leaving 20 bases between them. The CDR3 bases are TGCGCCAGCAGCCAGGGGGCGGGAGAGAAATTCAATGAGCAGTTCTTC. This gives the protein CASSQGAGEKFNEQFF.

The chain employs TRBV6-6 and TRBJ2-2; D call uncertain. The CDR3 sequence is 13 residues long. The V gene lost 2 bases and the J gene lost 6 bases, with 7 bases spanning the gap. CDR1 and CDR2 from the germline V gene are MNHNY and SVGAGI (reference sequence). The CDR3 is CASSYLQPGELFF. CDR3 nucleotide sequence: TGTGCCAGCAGTTACCTCCAACCCGGGGAGCTGTTTTTT.

This clone was detected only once. V is TRBV19 and J is TRBJ1-1, with D tentatively TRBD1 (6 bases). CDR3 size: 15 residues. Trimming took off 3 bases at V and 6 bases at J, with 17 bases between the two ends. Germline V gene data show CDR1 as LNHDA and CDR2 as SQIVND (reference sequence). CDR3 sequence: CASSMWVGQPSEAFF. Here the CDR3 DNA reads TGTGCCAGTAGTATGTGGGTAGGACAGCCCTCTGAAGCTTTCTTT.

The rearrangement uses TRBV7-9 and TRBJ1-5, with D unclear. Germline CDR1 and CDR2: SEHNR and FQNEAQ (reference sequence). This CDR3 has 17 amino acids. The V and J ends lost 0 bases and 0 bases respectively, with 12 bases between them. The CDR3 spells CASSLAQAGYSNQPQHF. The CDR3 DNA reads as TGTGCCAGCAGCTTAGCGCAGGCAGGATATAGCAATCAGCCCCAGCATTTT.

The chain has TRBV4-3 and TRBJ2-1; 11 bases fit TRBD2. The CDR3 contains 17 residues. The trim removed 5 bases at V and 10 bases at J, leaving 16 bases unmatched. Looked up from germline, CDR1 is LGHNA and CDR2 is YSLEER. CDR3 nucleotides: TGCGCCAGCAGCGCTGGGGCCGGGCTAGCGGGAGGTAGGGAGCAGTTCTTC. It specifies CASSAGAGLAGGREQFF.

This sequence joins TRBV28 and TRBJ1-2, with 7 bases identical to TRBD1. CDR3 size: 13 residues. CDR1 and CDR2 from the germline V gene are MDHEN and SYDVKM. V shed 5 bases and J 4 bases; nucleotides not matched to a gene: 4. The CDR3 DNA sequence: TGTGCCAGCAGTCCCGACAGGGTCTATGGCTACACCTTC. Its translation: CASSPDRVYGYTF.

This clone was picked up one time. The J gene is TRBJ1-2, the V gene TRBV7-2, with 10 bases identical to TRBD1. This CDR3 is 16 amino acids long. CDR1 and CDR2 (germline): SGHTA, FQGNSA. V was pared by 1 base and J by 6 bases, with 8 bases of the junction left unmatched. CDR3 bases: TGTGCCAGCAGCTTAGACAGGGACAGGGGAGGTGATGGCTACACCTTC. This translates into CASSLDRDRGGDGYTF.

The gene calls are TRBV25-1 and TRBJ2-7, with 9 bases lining up with TRBD2. Trimming cost V 3 bases and J 4 bases; bases outside gene matches: 7. Germline V gives CDR1 MGHDK, CDR2 SYGVNS. CDR3 size: 15 residues. The CDR3 DNA is TGTGCCAGCAGTGATACAGGACTAGCGATTTACGAGCAGTACTTC. Translating it yields CASSDTGLAIYEQYF.

CDR3 residues: CASSQVGGGKLFF. In DNA form, the CDR3 reads TGTGCCAGCAGCCAAGTGGGGGGCGGAAAACTGTTTTTT. This chain joins TRBV14 and TRBJ1-4; a possible D gene is TRBD1 (6 bases). The CDR3 is 13 amino acids. The germline gives CDR1 SGHDN, CDR2 FVKESK. Trimming shortened V by 1 base and J by 10 bases, and 10 bases separated the two germline ends.

The chain employs TRBV11-3 and TRBJ2-2; no firm D call. The CDR3 spans 14 residues. Germline V gene data show CDR1 as SGHNT and CDR2 as YENEEA. The V gene lost 3 bases and the J gene lost 7 bases, with 12 bases spanning the gap. The CDR3, as DNA: TGTGCCAGCAGCTTTCGGAGCTTGGTCGGGGAGCTGTTTTTT. This sequence encodes CASSFRSLVGELFF.